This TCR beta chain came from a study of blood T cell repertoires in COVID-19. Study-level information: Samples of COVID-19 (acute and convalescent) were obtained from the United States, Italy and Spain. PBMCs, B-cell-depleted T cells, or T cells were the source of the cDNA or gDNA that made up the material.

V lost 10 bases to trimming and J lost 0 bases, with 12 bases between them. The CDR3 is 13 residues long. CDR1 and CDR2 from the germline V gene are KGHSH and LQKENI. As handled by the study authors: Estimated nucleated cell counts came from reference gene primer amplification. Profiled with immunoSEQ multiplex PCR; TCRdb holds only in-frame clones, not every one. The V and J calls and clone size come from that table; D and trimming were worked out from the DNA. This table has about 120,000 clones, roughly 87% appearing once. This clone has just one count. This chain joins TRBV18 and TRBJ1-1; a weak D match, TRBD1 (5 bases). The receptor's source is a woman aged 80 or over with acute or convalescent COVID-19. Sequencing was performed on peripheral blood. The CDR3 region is CATSGGLNTEAFF. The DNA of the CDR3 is TGTGCCACCTCGGGGGGATTGAACACTGAAGCTTTCTTT.